This T cell receptor beta chain was profiled in a study of memory CD4+ T cells and cytomegalovirus serostatus (dated by TCRdb to between 2018 and 2021). Broadly, across the study: The cohort included approximately 35 healthy adults from Belgium, of whom 9 were CMV seropositive and roughly 25 were CMV seronegative. CD4+ memory TCRbeta repertoires of a Belgian cohort with known cytomegalovirus serostatus were sequenced in order to replicate a published TCR-based CMV serostatus classifier.

With respect to this clone: This clone's antigen is unknown. No much larger clone exists at a distance of one base, and base qualities are not known.

Overall study results and their limits: For predicting CMV serostatus, the median bootstrapped AUC was 0.95 using the original framework and about 0.89 using a US-trained random forest. Unlike the original study, which covered naive and memory CD4+ and CD8+ populations, the Belgian study sequenced only CD4+CD45RO+ memory cells. A median bootstrapped AUC of 0.95 with a 95% CI of 0.76-1.00 was achieved on the Belgian cohort by the original-framework classifier. The results were read as suggesting that the CMV-associated TCR signature is, for the most part, present in the CD4+ memory repertoire. Among the roughly 160 previously reported CMV-associated TCRbeta sequences, approximately 67 showed up in the CD4+ memory repertoires, with each one found in between one and five individuals.

A FACSAria II was used to sort memory CD4+ T cells, defined as single viable CD3+CD4+CD8-CD45RO+ cells. CMV serostatus was assessed using a Roche Elecsys assay, by which serum IgG against CMV pp150, pp28, p38 and p52 was detected. Once the samples were thawed, total CD4+ T cells were enriched through positive selection using CD4 magnetic microbeads. The samples came from a different study that was designed specifically to examine the CD4+ T cell memory repertoire. Peripheral blood mononuclear cells were isolated and cryopreserved following standard operating procedures; serum was stored at -80 °C. Staining used CD3-PerCP (BW264/56), CD4-APC (RPA-T4), CD45RO-PE (UCHT1) and CD8-Pacific Orange (3B5) antibodies, with Sytox blue excluding non-viable cells. Genomic DNA was extracted from sorted cells with the Quick-DNA Microprep Kit. TCRbeta DNA was amplified with the immunoSEQ hsTCRbeta kit following the manufacturer's protocol. TCRbeta libraries were sequenced on an Illumina MiSeq instrument. As for the authors' bioinformatics: Once out-of-frame sequences had been removed, approximately 2,000,000 distinct TCRbeta sequences were left, which works out to an average of approximately 72,000 per individual. Each individual was scored according to the count of 164 previously reported CMV-associated TCRbeta sequences and the total productive distinct TCRbeta count. A beta-binomial model was reimplemented in Python, and random forests from scikit-learn, run with default parameters, were trained on data from the US cohort. Classifier performance on the Belgian cohort was summarized as median AUC with percentile confidence intervals calculated over 10,000 bootstrap iterations. TCRdb obtained this table from immuneACCESS and retained in-frame rearrangements with V and J assigned. These tables miss some clones; where compared with another copy, unresolved V genes account for less than half of the shortfall, and the remainder is unexplained. Clone size and V and J calls were adopted from that table, with D and trimming inferred from the DNA. Within this sample are around 33,000 clones, with around four fifths of them counted one time only. The biggest ten clones account for roughly 0.65% of the sample.

The germline V gene (reference sequence) sets CDR1 to LNHDA and CDR2 to SQIVND. The CDR3 runs 15 amino acids, cysteine and phenylalanine included. Only CDR3 DNA remains: 45 bases, in frame from the first base. After removal of 5 bases from V and 4 bases from J, the junction retains 7 bases not matched to a gene. The V and J segments used are TRBV19 and TRBJ2-5, and 10 bases in between align with TRBD2. The clonotype was recovered from an adult in good health and CMV-seronegative. Some clones in this sample may be carry-over from other donors' samples. The sequenced sample was memory CD4+ T cells from blood. The CDR3 loop reads CASSPWASGGETQYF. The DNA reads as follows: TGTGCCAGTAGTCCATGGGCTAGCGGGGGAGAGACCCAGTACTTC.